Sequencing of this T cell receptor beta chain was carried out in a study of blood T cell repertoires in COVID-19. Study background: The United States, Italy and Spain were the sources of the acute and convalescent COVID-19 samples. T cells, B-cell-depleted T cells, or PBMCs provided the cDNA or gDNA that served as material.

Study processing details: Reference gene primers were amplified, and this amplification served to estimate nucleated cell counts. The data were produced by immunoSEQ multiplex PCR, yet TCRdb's version contains in-frame clones alone and is incomplete. That table is the source of V, J and clone size, and D and trimming were worked out from the DNA. The data contain 150,000 to 200,000 clones, approximately 83% of them singletons. This CDR3 is 14 amino acids long. Trimming pared 0 bases from V and 4 bases from J, leaving 8 bases between. Germline CDR1 reads SGHRS; CDR2 reads YFSETQ. The sample taken for sequencing was peripheral blood. This sequence was found in a human donor with active or convalescent COVID-19. The donor label of this sample is uncertain. This rearrangement joins TRBV5-1 to TRBJ1-3; TRBD1 is a possible D gene (5 bases). The CDR3 DNA follows: TGCGCCAGCAGCTTGGAGGGGAACGGAAACACCATATATTTT. Its translation: CASSLEGNGNTIYF.